Listed below are T cell receptor beta chains from one sample, sequenced in a study of response to subunit inactivated influenza vaccine. From the RT-PCR reads, TCRdb called clonotypes with MiXCR, one entry per CDR3 protein. Among 300,000 to 350,000 distinct CDR3 sequences listed, roughly 22% were seen once. The input for sequencing was PBMCs from blood, taken approximately 20 months after vaccination. These receptors originate from a man between 45 and 75 years old who received an inactivated influenza vaccine. The CDR3 runs from the conserved cysteine through the conserved F or W. The order of the fields is D gene, clone size, V gene, J gene, CDR3 protein, CDR3 DNA. D genes are given only for firm matches. A row's size may be missing; if present it is once, few, many or a size class.

TRBD1,few,TRBV7-8,TRBJ1-5,CASSMSDRNQPQHF,TGTGCCAGCAGCATGTCGGACAGGAATCAGCCCCAGCATTTT
TRBD2,few,TRBV20-1,TRBJ2-1,CSANQRGPLYNEQFF,TGCAGTGCTAATCAGCGGGGGCCATTGTACAATGAGCAGTTCTTC
-,few,TRBV11-2,TRBJ2-3,CASSVLTLTDTQYF,TGTGCCAGCAGCGTACTAACCCTCACAGATACGCAGTATTTT
TRBD2,-,TRBV29-1,TRBJ2-3,CSVPTSGRATQYF,TGCAGCGTTCCGACTAGCGGGCGTGCTACGCAGTATTTT
TRBD1,-,TRBV23-1,TRBJ2-1,CASGTVPNEQFF,TGCGCCAGCGGGACAGTTCCTAATGAGCAGTTCTTC
TRBD1,few,TRBV4-2,TRBJ1-1,CASSQGDRRYMNTEAFF,TGTGCCAGCAGCCAAGGGGACAGGCGATACATGAACACTGAAGCTTTCTTT
TRBD1,-,TRBV15,TRBJ1-5,CATSREQGAVNQPQHF,TGTGCCACCAGCAGAGAACAGGGGGCCGTCAATCAGCCCCAGCATTTT
-,-,TRBV7-8,TRBJ2-1,CASSLGGVHEQFF,TGTGCCAGCAGCTTAGGGGGAGTGCATGAGCAGTTCTTC
-,few,TRBV4-2,TRBJ1-5,CASSQDRASGQPQHF,TGTGCCAGCAGCCAAGATCGGGCCTCCGGACAGCCCCAGCATTTT
-,-,TRBV6-2/TRBV6-3,TRBJ2-7,CASSYAGTAYEQYF,TGTGCCAGCAGTTACGCGGGCACCGCCTACGAGCAGTACTTC
-,few,TRBV24-1,TRBJ1-6,CATSDARNNSPLHF,TGTGCCACCAGTGATGCCCGTAATAATTCACCCCTCCACTTT
-,-,TRBV12-3/TRBV12-4,TRBJ1-2,CASSRSGGLNYGYTF,TGTGCCAGCAGTAGGAGTGGGGGGCTGAACTATGGCTACACCTTC
TRBD2,-,TRBV28,TRBJ2-7,CASRIAGGSSYEQYF,TGTGCCAGCAGAATAGCGGGAGGGAGCTCCTACGAGCAGTACTTC
-,once,TRBV7-7,TRBJ2-2,CASSLSSKVSRLEETGELFF,TGTGCTAGCAGCTTAAGTAGTAAGGTCTCACGGCTTGAGGAGACCGGGGAGCTGTTTTTT
TRBD1,-,TRBV20-1,TRBJ1-2,CSASIGDRAYGYTF,TGCAGTGCTAGTATTGGGGACAGGGCATATGGCTACACCTTC
-,few,TRBV3-1,TRBJ1-2,CASSPDRSYGYTF,TGTGCCAGCAGCCCAGACAGGAGTTATGGCTACACCTTC
-,-,TRBV11-2,TRBJ2-1,CASSSSGGEQFF,TGTGCCAGCAGCTCCTCTGGGGGGGAGCAGTTCTTC
-,many,TRBV20-1,TRBJ1-5,CSAREGIYSNQPQHF,TGCAGTGCTAGAGAAGGAATTTATAGCAATCAGCCCCAGCATTTT
-,few,TRBV4-1,TRBJ1-3,CASSQGVVRSGNTIYF,TGCGCCAGCAGCCAAGGGGTAGTCCGCTCTGGAAACACCATATATTTT
-,few,TRBV2,TRBJ1-5,CASNKDNQPQHF,TGTGCCAGCAACAAGGACAATCAGCCCCAGCATTTT
-,many,TRBV24-1,TRBJ2-7,CATGGDNSYEQYF,TGTGCCACCGGCGGGGACAACTCCTACGAGCAGTACTTC
-,-,TRBV21-1,TRBJ2-2,CASSKFSATAGQGNTGELFF,TGTGCCAGCAGCAAATTCAGCGCTACGGCAGGGCAAGGGAACACCGGGGAGCTGTTTTTT
-,few,TRBV6-5,TRBJ1-4,CASSYRAGREKLFF,TGTGCCAGCAGTTACAGGGCAGGGCGAGAAAAACTGTTTTTT
TRBD1,few,TRBV4-3,TRBJ1-2,CASSQDYGRGLGYTF,TGCGCCAGCAGCCAAGATTACGGCAGGGGGCTTGGCTACACCTTC
-,-,TRBV9,TRBJ2-7,CASSENAATYEQYF,TGTGCCAGCAGCGAGAATGCGGCCACCTACGAGCAGTACTTC
-,few,TRBV29-1,TRBJ2-7,CSVEGLRKYEQYF,TGCAGCGTTGAAGGACTGAGAAAATACGAGCAGTACTTC
-,-,TRBV6-1,TRBJ1-1,CASSGALNTEAFF,TGTGCCAGCAGTGGAGCCCTGAACACTGAAGCTTTCTTT
-,-,TRBV2,TRBJ1-5,CARGGTADSNQPQHF,TGTGCCAGAGGGGGTACAGCTGATAGCAATCAGCCCCAGCATTTT
TRBD1,-,TRBV3-1,TRBJ2-1,CASRRTGYNEQFF,TGTGCCAGCAGAAGGACAGGATACAATGAGCAGTTCTTC
-,-,TRBV7-9,TRBJ1-1,CASSPTWDTEAFF,TGTGCCAGCAGCCCAACCTGGGACACTGAAGCTTTCTTT
-,few,TRBV5-1,TRBJ2-3,CASSLTGLGADTQYF,TGCGCCAGCAGCTTGACAGGGCTCGGGGCAGATACGCAGTATTTT
TRBD1,-,TRBV15,TRBJ1-6,CATSRVTGGGSPLHF,TGTGCCACCAGCAGAGTGACAGGGGGCGGTTCACCCCTCCACTTT
-,few,TRBV7-9,TRBJ2-1,CASSLVTSSYNEQFF,TGTGCCAGCAGCTTAGTGACTAGCTCCTACAATGAGCAGTTCTTC
-,-,TRBV19,TRBJ2-3,CASSIVQTGDTDTQYF,TGTGCCAGTAGTATAGTCCAGACAGGAGACACAGATACGCAGTATTTT
-,few,TRBV24-1,TRBJ1-2,CATSESSIYGYTF,TGTGCCACCAGTGAATCCTCGATCTATGGCTACACCTTC
-,-,TRBV7-9,TRBJ1-1,CASIVGTEAFF,TGTGCCAGCATCGTCGGGACTGAAGCTTTCTTT
-,-,TRBV7-2,TRBJ1-1,CASSLIIRETEAFF,TGTGCCAGCAGCTTAATTATTAGGGAGACTGAAGCTTTCTTT
-,few,TRBV2,TRBJ2-1,CASSDWSNEQFF,TGTGCCAGCAGTGATTGGAGCAATGAGCAGTTCTTC
-,-,TRBV3-1,TRBJ2-1,CASSPSGPSASYNEQFF,TGTGCCAGCAGTCCGTCGGGCCCGTCGGCATCCTACAATGAGCAGTTCTTC
TRBD1,-,TRBV7-9,TRBJ1-1,CASSFGTGHILNTEAFF,TGTGCCAGCAGCTTCGGGACAGGACATATTTTGAACACTGAAGCTTTCTTT
TRBD1,-,TRBV5-6,TRBJ1-1,CASSLEGDRTNTEAFF,TGTGCCAGCAGCTTGGAGGGGGACAGGACGAACACTGAAGCTTTCTTT
-,-,TRBV29-1,TRBJ2-3,CSVDSRADTQYF,TGCAGCGTTGACTCTCGGGCAGATACGCAGTATTTT
-,few,TRBV6-5,TRBJ1-3,CASSYSLGSGNTIYF,TGTGCCAGCAGTTACTCGTTAGGCTCTGGAAACACCATATATTTT
-,many,TRBV24-1,TRBJ1-2,CATSESRAGRNYGYTF,TGTGCCACCAGTGAATCCCGGGCCGGGAGGAACTATGGCTACACCTTC
-,few,TRBV20-1,TRBJ2-7,CSARDLGGGSSYEQYF,TGCAGTGCTAGAGATCTTGGAGGGGGTTCCTCCTACGAGCAGTACTTC
TRBD2,-,TRBV7-9,TRBJ2-1,CASSLGVGGGNEQFF,TGTGCCAGCAGCTTAGGTGTTGGCGGGGGCAATGAGCAGTTCTTC